This T cell receptor beta chain was captured in a study of blood T cells in healthy people across ages. A note on this clonotype: The antigen remains undetermined.

CDR1 is SEHNR and CDR2 is FQNEAQ in the germline V gene (reference sequence). CDR3 length: 15 amino acids. The second PCR ran roughly 6 to 12 cycles with a sample-barcoded 5' primer and J-beta primers. Each of the cDNA molecules was tagged by a template-switch adaptor with 12 random nucleotides. Every sample gave at least 2.5 million paired-end reads containing CDR3. TCRdb independently ran MiXCR on the 5' RACE reads; one entry per CDR3 protein. The table has approximately 1.5 million distinct CDR3 sequences, around 40% seen once. Broader study findings: Estimated diversity that came from one million T cells was considered an underestimate.

Sequenced input: blood. The source of this sequence is a young woman in good health. The gene calls are TRBV7-9 and TRBJ2-4; TRBD1 matches 9 bases. The DNA end favors TRBJ2-7, so the J call may be wrong. This chain's CDR3 is CASSRQGGSAYEQYF. The CDR3 DNA is TGTGCCAGCAGCCGACAGGGGGGGTCCGCGTACGAGCAGTACTTC.